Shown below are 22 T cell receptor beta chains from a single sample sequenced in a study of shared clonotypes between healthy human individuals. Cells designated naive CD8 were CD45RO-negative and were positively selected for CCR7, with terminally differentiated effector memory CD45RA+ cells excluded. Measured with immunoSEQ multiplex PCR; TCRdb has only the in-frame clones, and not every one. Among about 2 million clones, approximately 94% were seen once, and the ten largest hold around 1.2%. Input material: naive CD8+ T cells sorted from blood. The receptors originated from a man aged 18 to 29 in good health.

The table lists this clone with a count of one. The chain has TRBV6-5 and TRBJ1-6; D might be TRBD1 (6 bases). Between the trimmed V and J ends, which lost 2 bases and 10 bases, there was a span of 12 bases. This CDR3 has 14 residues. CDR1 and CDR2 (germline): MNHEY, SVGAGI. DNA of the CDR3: TGTGCCAGCAGTTACGCGACAGGCGGGTCACCCCTCCACTTT. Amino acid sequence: CASSYATGGSPLHF.

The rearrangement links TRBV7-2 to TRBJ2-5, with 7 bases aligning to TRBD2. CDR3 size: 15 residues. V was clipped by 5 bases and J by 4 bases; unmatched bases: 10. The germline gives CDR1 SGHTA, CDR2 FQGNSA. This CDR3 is CASSLAGVSGETQYF. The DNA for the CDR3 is TGTGCCAGCAGCCTGGCGGGGGTCTCGGGAGAGACCCAGTACTTC.

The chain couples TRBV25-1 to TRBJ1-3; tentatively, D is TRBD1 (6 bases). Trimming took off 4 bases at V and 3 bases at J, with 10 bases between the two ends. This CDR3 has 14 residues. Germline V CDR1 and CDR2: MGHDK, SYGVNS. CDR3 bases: TGTGCCAGCAGTGTAGGGGGGATTGGAAACACCATATATTTT. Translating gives CASSVGGIGNTIYF. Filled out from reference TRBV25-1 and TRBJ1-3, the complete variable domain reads EADIYQTPRYLVIGTGKKITLECSQTMGHDKMYWYQQDPGMELHLIHYSYGVNSTEKGDLSSESTVSRIRTEHFPLTLESARPSHTSQYLCASSVGGIGNTIYFGEGSWLTVV.

The CDR3 region is CASSPLAGAYNEQFF. In DNA, the CDR3 is TGTGCCAGCAGCCCACTAGCGGGAGCCTACAATGAGCAGTTCTTC. The chain is built from TRBV9 and TRBJ2-1, with 11 bases matching TRBD2. From germline, CDR1 is SGDLS and CDR2 YYNGEE. The CDR3 has 15 residues. V trimming: 4 bases; J trimming: 2 bases; junction bases outside the gene matches: 2.

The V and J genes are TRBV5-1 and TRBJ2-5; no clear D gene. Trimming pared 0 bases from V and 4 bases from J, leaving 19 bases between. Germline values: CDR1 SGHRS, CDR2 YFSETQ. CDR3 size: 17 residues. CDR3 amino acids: CASSLGGPRILRETQYF. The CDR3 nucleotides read TGCGCCAGCAGCTTGGGAGGTCCCCGTATCCTTCGAGAGACCCAGTACTTC.

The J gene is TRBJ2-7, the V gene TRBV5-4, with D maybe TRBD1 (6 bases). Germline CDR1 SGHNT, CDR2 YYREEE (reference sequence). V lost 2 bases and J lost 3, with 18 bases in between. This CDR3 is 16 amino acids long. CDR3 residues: CASSFMGAPVDYEQYF. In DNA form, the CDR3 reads TGTGCCAGCAGCTTTATGGGGGCTCCAGTTGACTACGAGCAGTACTTC.

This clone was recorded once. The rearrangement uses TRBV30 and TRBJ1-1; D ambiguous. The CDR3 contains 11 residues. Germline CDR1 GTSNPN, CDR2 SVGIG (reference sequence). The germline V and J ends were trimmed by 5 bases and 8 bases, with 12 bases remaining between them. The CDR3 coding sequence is TGTGCCTGGGCCACCGGGCCCGAAGCTTTCTTT. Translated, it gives CAWATGPEAFF.

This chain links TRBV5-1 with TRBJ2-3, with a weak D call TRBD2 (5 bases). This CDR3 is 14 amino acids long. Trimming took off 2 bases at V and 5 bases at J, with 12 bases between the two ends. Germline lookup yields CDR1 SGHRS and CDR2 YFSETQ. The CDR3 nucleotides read TGCGCCAGCAGCTTCGACTACGCTGGAGATACGCAGTATTTT. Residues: CASSFDYAGDTQYF.

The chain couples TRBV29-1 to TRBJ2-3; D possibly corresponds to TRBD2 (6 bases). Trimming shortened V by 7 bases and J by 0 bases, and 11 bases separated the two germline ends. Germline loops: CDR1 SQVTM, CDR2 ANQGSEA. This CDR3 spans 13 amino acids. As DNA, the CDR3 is TGCAGCGCCCGAAGCGGGAGCACAGATACGCAGTATTTT. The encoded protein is CSARSGSTDTQYF.

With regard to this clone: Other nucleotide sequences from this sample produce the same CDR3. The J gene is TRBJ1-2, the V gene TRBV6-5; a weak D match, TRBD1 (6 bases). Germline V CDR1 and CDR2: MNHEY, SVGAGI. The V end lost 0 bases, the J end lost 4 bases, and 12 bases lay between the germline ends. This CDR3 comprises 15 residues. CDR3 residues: CASSYSTGGVYGYTF. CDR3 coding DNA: TGTGCCAGCAGTTACTCGACTGGGGGCGTCTATGGCTACACCTTC.

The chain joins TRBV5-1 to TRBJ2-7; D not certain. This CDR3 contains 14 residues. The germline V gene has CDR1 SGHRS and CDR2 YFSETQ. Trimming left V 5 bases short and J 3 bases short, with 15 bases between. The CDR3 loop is CASSPDDSGYEQYF. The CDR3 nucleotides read TGCGCCAGCAGTCCCGATGATAGTGGCTACGAGCAGTACTTC.

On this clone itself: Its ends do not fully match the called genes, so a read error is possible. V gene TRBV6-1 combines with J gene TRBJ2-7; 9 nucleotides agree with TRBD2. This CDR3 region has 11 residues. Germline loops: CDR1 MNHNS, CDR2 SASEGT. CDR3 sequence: CASTSGTSMDF. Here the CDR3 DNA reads TGTGCCAGCACCTCCGGGACTAGCATGGACTTC.

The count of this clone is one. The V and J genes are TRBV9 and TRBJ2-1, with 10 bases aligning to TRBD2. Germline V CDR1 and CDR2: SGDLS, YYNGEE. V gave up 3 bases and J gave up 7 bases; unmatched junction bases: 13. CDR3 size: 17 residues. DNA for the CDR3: TGTGCCAGCAGCGCTCCCCTTAGCGGGGGGTCAGGGAATGAGCAGTTCTTC. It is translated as CASSAPLSGGSGNEQFF.

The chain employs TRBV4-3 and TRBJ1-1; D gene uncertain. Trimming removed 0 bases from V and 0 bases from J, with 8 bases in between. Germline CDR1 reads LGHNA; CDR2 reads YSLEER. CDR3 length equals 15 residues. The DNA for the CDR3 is TGCGCCAGCAGCCAAGATTGGCTCTTGAACACTGAAGCTTTCTTT. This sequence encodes CASSQDWLLNTEAFF.

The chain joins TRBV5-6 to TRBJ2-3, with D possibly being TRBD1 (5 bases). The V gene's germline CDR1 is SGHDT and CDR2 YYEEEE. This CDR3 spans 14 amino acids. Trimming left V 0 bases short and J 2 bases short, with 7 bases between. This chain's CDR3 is CASSLGGVTDTQYF. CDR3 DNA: TGTGCCAGCAGCTTGGGGGGCGTCACAGATACGCAGTATTTT.

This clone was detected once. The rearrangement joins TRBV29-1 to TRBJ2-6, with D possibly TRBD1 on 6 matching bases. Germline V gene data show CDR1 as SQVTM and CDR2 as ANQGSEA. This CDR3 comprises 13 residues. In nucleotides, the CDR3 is TGCAGGTGCGAGGGGGCTGGGGCCAACGTCCTGACTTTC. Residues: CRCEGAGANVLTF.

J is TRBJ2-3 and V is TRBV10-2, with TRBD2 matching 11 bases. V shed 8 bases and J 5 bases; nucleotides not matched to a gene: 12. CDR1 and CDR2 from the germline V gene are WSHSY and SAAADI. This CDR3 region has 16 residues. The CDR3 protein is CASVLERLAGLDTQYF. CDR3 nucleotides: TGCGCCAGCGTCTTGGAGAGACTAGCGGGACTAGATACGCAGTATTTT.

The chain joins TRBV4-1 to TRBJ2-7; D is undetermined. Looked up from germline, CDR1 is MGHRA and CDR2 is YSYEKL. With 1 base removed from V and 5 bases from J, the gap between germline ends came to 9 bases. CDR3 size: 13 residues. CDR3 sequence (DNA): TGCGCCAGCAGCCAAGTCCCTACTAACGAGCAGTACTTC. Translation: CASSQVPTNEQYF.

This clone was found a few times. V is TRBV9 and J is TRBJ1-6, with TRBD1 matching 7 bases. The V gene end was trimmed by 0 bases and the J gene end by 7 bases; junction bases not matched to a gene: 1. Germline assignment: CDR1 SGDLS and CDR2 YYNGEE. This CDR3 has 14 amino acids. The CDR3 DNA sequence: TGTGCCAGCAGCGTAGAGACAGGGAATTCACCCCTCCACTTT. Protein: CASSVETGNSPLHF.

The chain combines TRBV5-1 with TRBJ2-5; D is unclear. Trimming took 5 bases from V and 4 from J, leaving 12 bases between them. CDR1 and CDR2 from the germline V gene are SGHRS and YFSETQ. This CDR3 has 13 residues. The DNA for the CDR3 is TGCGCCAGCAGTCCAGCCAGCACAGAGACCCAGTACTTC. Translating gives CASSPASTETQYF. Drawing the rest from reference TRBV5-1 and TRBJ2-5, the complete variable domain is KAGVTQTPRYLIKTRGQQVTLSCSPISGHRSVSWYQQTPGQGLQFLFEYFSETQRNKGNFPGRFSGRQFSNSRSEMNVSTLELGDSALYLCASSPASTETQYFGPGTRLLVL.

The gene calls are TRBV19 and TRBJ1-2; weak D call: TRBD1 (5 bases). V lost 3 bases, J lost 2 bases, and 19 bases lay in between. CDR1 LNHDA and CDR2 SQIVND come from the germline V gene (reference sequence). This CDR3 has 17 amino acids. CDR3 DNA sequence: TGTGCCAGTAGTATGAGGTCGGAGAGTCGGGGGAACTATGGCTACACCTTC. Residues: CASSMRSESRGNYGYTF.

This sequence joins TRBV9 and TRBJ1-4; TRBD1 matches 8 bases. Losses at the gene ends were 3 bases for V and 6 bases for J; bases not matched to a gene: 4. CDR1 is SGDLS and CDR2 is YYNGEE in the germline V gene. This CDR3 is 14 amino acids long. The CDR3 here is CASSGRQGHEKLFF. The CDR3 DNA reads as TGTGCCAGCAGCGGACGACAGGGGCATGAAAAACTGTTTTTT.